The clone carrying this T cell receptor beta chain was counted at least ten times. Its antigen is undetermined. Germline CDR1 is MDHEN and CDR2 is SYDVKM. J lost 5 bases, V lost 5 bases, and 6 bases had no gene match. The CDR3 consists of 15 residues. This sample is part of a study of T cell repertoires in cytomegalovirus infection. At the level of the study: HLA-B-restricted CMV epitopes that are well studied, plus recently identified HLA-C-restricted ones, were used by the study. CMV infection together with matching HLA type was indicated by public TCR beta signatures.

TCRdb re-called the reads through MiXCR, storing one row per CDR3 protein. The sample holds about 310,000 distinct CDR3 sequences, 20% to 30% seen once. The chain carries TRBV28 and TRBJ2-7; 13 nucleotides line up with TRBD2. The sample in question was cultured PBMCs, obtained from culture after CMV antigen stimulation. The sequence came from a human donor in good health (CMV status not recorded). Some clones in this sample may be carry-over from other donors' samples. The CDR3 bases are TGTGCCAGCAGTCCGGGACTAGCGGGAATACACGAGCAGTACTTC. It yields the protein CASSPGLAGIHEQYF.